A single sample is the source of the 32 T cell receptor beta chains below, sequenced in a study of blood T cells in healthy people across ages. The second PCR ran about 7 to 12 cycles with a sample-barcoded 5' primer and J-beta primers. From the 5' RACE reads, TCRdb called clonotypes with MiXCR, one entry per CDR3 protein. The sample has hundreds of thousands of distinct CDR3 sequences, 56% seen once. Sample: blood. All receptors derive from a man aged 40-49 years in good health.

V is TRBV7-9 and J is TRBJ2-7, with TRBD2 identical over 9 bases. V trimming: 5 bases; J trimming: 4 bases; junction bases outside the gene matches: 12. Germline V gives CDR1 SEHNR, CDR2 FQNEAQ (reference sequence). This CDR3 region has 16 residues. The CDR3 region is CASSGDPSGTSYEQYF. CDR3 DNA sequence: TGTGCCAGCAGCGGGGACCCTAGCGGGACATCTTACGAGCAGTACTTC.

This clonotype came up a few times. The rearrangement links TRBV6-1 to TRBJ2-7; D possibly matches TRBD1 or TRBD2 (5 bases each). The CDR3 length is 15 residues. Trimming stripped 1 base from V and 1 base from J, with 11 bases between. CDR1 and CDR2 (germline): MNHNS, SASEGT. CDR3 residues: CASSEEWDGSYEQYF. For the CDR3, the DNA is TGTGCCAGCAGTGAAGAGTGGGACGGATCCTACGAGCAGTACTTC.

The genes are TRBV29-1 and TRBJ2-7; 7 bases align to TRBD2. From germline, CDR1 is SQVTM and CDR2 ANQGSEA. This CDR3 is built from 13 residues. Trimming at V came to 6 bases and at J to 2 bases, leaving 7 bases not matched to a gene. Here the CDR3 reads CSVRRGGTYEQYF. Here the CDR3 DNA reads TGCAGCGTCCGTAGGGGAGGGACCTACGAGCAGTACTTC.

This clonotype was seen once. The V call is TRBV5-1, the J call TRBJ1-1; D perhaps matches TRBD1 (6 bases). Germline CDR1 SGHRS, CDR2 YFSETQ. V lost 4 bases and J lost 2, with 15 bases in between. The CDR3 has 15 amino acids. Written as DNA, the CDR3 is TGCGCCAGCAGCAGAGTTACAGGGAGTAACACTGAAGCTTTCTTT. It is translated as CASSRVTGSNTEAFF.

The rearrangement uses TRBV5-1 and TRBJ2-3, with a weak D call TRBD2 (6 bases). Trimming left V 4 bases short and J 1 base short, with 16 bases between. Germline CDR1 SGHRS, CDR2 YFSETQ. This CDR3 is built from 16 residues. In DNA form, the CDR3 reads TGCGCCAGCAGCCCCGAGACTAGGAGAGGCACAGATACGCAGTATTTT. Protein product: CASSPETRRGTDTQYF.

This sequence joins TRBV4-1 and TRBJ2-6; D not resolved. The CDR3 consists of 17 residues. The ends were cut back, 4 bases at V and 2 bases at J, with 15 bases in the middle. CDR1 is MGHRA and CDR2 is YSYEKL in the germline V gene. The CDR3 loop is CASSPPETEAGANVLTF. For the CDR3, the DNA is TGCGCCAGCAGCCCCCCGGAGACGGAAGCTGGGGCCAACGTCCTGACTTTC.

V gene TRBV6-2 or TRBV6-3 combines with J gene TRBJ2-1, with D hard to call. The germline V gene encodes CDR1 MNHEY and CDR2 SVGEGT. V was clipped by 4 bases and J by 14 bases, with 12 bases between them. The CDR3 sequence is 11 residues long. In DNA form, the CDR3 reads TGTGCCAGCAGTTTTGGCTCCCGGGAGTTCTTC. Translated, it gives CASSFGSREFF.

V usage is TRBV6-1 and J usage is TRBJ2-5; D gene uncertain. CDR3 length: 16 amino acids. Deletions cut 7 bases from V and 2 bases from J, with 20 bases between. Germline V gene data show CDR1 as MNHNS and CDR2 as SASEGT. The CDR3 is CASTQGFLHTQETQYF. DNA for the CDR3: TGTGCCAGCACCCAAGGATTTCTGCATACGCAAGAGACCCAGTACTTC.

The gene calls are TRBV7-2 and TRBJ2-1; D unresolved. Germline V gene sequence: CDR1 SGHTA, CDR2 FQGNSA. V was pared by 5 bases and J by 10 bases, with 15 bases between. CDR3 length equals 13 residues. CDR3 DNA: TGTGCCAGCAGCCCAGCAAGGCATACCGAGCAGTTCTTC. As protein: CASSPARHTEQFF.

The V and J genes are TRBV7-2 and TRBJ2-5; D is ambiguous. Looked up from germline, CDR1 is SGHTA and CDR2 is FQGNSA. This CDR3 has 13 amino acids. V lost 3 bases and J 1 base, leaving 6 bases between the germline ends. CDR3 in DNA: TGTGCCAGCAGCTTTTACCCCCAAGAGACCCAGTACTTC. This translates into CASSFYPQETQYF. Based on the CDR3 plus reference TRBV7-2 and TRBJ2-5, the full variable domain is GAGVSQSPSNKVTEKGKDVELRCDPISGHTALYWYRQSLGQGLEFLIYFQGNSAPDKSGLPSDRFSAERTGGSVSTLTIQRTQQEDSAVYLCASSFYPQETQYFGPGTRLLVL.

The chain combines TRBV4-2 with TRBJ2-5, with 10 positions matching TRBD2. With V trimmed by 4 bases and J by 3 bases, 5 bases remained unmatched. The CDR3 has 15 residues. Per germline, CDR1 LGHNA and CDR2 YNFKEQ. The DNA of the CDR3 is TGTGCCAGCAGCCCGCTAGCGGGGGACGAAGAGACCCAGTACTTC. Protein: CASSPLAGDEETQYF.

This chain joins TRBV29-1 and TRBJ2-7; the match to TRBD2 covers 8 bases. V gave up 4 bases and J gave up 1 base; unmatched junction bases: 3. The V gene's germline CDR1 is SQVTM and CDR2 ANQGSEA. The CDR3 runs 13 residues. The CDR3 DNA reads TGCAGCGTTGGTCCGGGAGGGTCCTACGAGCAGTACTTC. As protein: CSVGPGGSYEQYF.

This chain connects TRBV7-8 to TRBJ2-7; perhaps TRBD2 as D (6 bases). The ends were cut back, 6 bases at V and 0 bases at J, with 15 bases in the middle. The CDR3 contains 15 residues. Per the germline V gene, CDR1 is SGHVS and CDR2 is FQNEAQ. The chain's CDR3 is CASRLGLTLSYEQYF. The DNA of the CDR3 is TGTGCCAGCAGACTAGGACTAACTCTCTCCTACGAGCAGTACTTC.

This clonotype was seen a handful of times. The chain links TRBV15 to TRBJ2-4; D gene ambiguous. The J call may not be correct, given that the DNA end is closer to TRBJ2-5. Germline-derived CDR1 and CDR2 are LNHNV and YYDKDF (reference sequence). CDR3 length equals 11 residues. CDR3 in amino acids: CATSLSETQYF. The DNA of the CDR3 is TGTGCCACCAGCTTGTCAGAGACCCAGTACTTC.

The chain couples TRBV2 to TRBJ2-5; unclear D gene. The germline V gene has CDR1 SNHLY and CDR2 FYNNEI. Trimming left V 8 bases short and J 5 bases short, with 12 bases between. This CDR3 comprises 12 residues. CDR3 protein: CASGLVPETQYF. CDR3 nucleotides: TGTGCCAGCGGCCTGGTCCCCGAGACCCAGTACTTC. The variable domain in full, completed from reference TRBV2 and TRBJ2-5, reads EPEVTQTPSHQVTQMGQEVILRCVPISNHLYFYWYRQILGQKVEFLVSFYNNEISEKSEIFDDQFSVERPDGSNFTLKIRSTKLEDSAMYFCASGLVPETQYFGPGTRLLVL.

The chain uses TRBV27 and TRBJ2-1; either TRBD1 or TRBD2 may fit D (5 bases each). The closer fit of TRBJ2-7 to the DNA end suggests the J call may be wrong. The CDR3 contains 15 residues. Germline CDR1 MNHEY, CDR2 SMNVEV (reference sequence). CDR3 DNA sequence: TGTGCCAGCAGTTCCGGGACCCGGGGTTACAATGAGCAGTACTTC. This translates into CASSSGTRGYNEQYF.

This clonotype was seen a handful of times. V gene TRBV29-1 combines with J gene TRBJ2-1; 7 positions agree with TRBD1. Germline V lookup: CDR1 SQVTM, CDR2 ANQGSEA. V gave up 6 bases and J gave up 0 bases; unmatched junction bases: 8. The CDR3 has 15 residues. This CDR3 is CSVLQGISSYNEQFF. The DNA of the CDR3 is TGCAGCGTCCTACAGGGGATAAGCTCCTACAATGAGCAGTTCTTC.

This clonotype showed up just a few times. This chain links TRBV20-1 with TRBJ2-5; 9 bases fit TRBD1. The CDR3 has 13 amino acids. Germline values: CDR1 DFQATT, CDR2 SNEGSKA (reference sequence). After removal of 6 bases from V and 5 bases from J, the junction contained 7 bases not matched to a gene. The CDR3 region is CSAQGQGQETQYF. The CDR3, as DNA: TGCAGTGCCCAGGGACAGGGTCAGGAGACCCAGTACTTC.

Only one count was recorded for this clonotype. One end of the junction varies from germline; a read error may be responsible. The chain is built from TRBV7-9 and TRBJ2-7; a weak D match, TRBD1 (7 bases). CDR3 length: 15 amino acids. Germline V gene data show CDR1 as SEHNR and CDR2 as FQNEAQ (reference sequence). The CDR3 nucleotides are TGTGCCAGCAGCCGTCGGACAGGAGGGCCGTACGGGCAGTACTTC. Its protein product is CASSRRTGGPYGQYF.

The chain recombines TRBV5-1 with TRBJ1-2, with D hard to call. The CDR3 runs to 15 residues. Per the germline V gene, CDR1 is SGHRS and CDR2 is YFSETQ. V was shortened by 0 bases and J by 8 bases, with 17 bases between the two germline ends. CDR3 sequence reads: CASSLGRDRFGGYTF. The CDR3 nucleotides are TGCGCCAGCAGCTTGGGACGGGATCGTTTTGGAGGCTACACCTTC.

This clonotype was observed a single time. The rearrangement joins TRBV7-2 to TRBJ2-5, with D perhaps matching TRBD2 (5 bases). The closer fit of TRBJ2-7 to the DNA end suggests the J call may be wrong. Germline CDR1 reads SGHTA; CDR2 reads FQGNSA. This CDR3 has 15 residues. The CDR3 here is CASSLVWAGGDEQYF. DNA for the CDR3: TGTGCCAGCAGCTTAGTGTGGGCGGGTGGGGACGAGCAGTACTTC.

The V call is TRBV6-2 or TRBV6-3, the J call TRBJ2-1; D not resolved. Deletions cut 6 bases from V and 0 bases from J, with 9 bases between. Looked up from germline, CDR1 is MNHEY and CDR2 is SVGEGT. The CDR3 has 14 amino acids. CDR3 DNA sequence: TGTGCCAGCAGGACCAGGAGCTCCTACAATGAGCAGTTCTTC. Its protein product is CASRTRSSYNEQFF.

The V gene is TRBV12-3 or TRBV12-4, the J gene TRBJ1-2; no clear D. The CDR3 is 13 amino acids. The V end was cut by 6 bases, the J end by 3 bases, with 11 bases between. The DNA for the CDR3 is TGTGCCAGCAGCCGCGGACGTCACTATGGCTACACCTTC. This gives the protein CASSRGRHYGYTF.

V gene TRBV7-3 combines with J gene TRBJ2-1, with 10 bases lining up with TRBD1. After removal of 4 bases from V and 9 bases from J, the junction contained 9 bases not matched to a gene. The germline gives CDR1 SGHTA, CDR2 FQGTGA. This CDR3 region has 15 residues. The DNA of the CDR3 is TGTGCCAGCAGCTCCTCCGGGACAGGGGTACGTGAGCAGTTCTTC. It translates to CASSSSGTGVREQFF.

This chain joins TRBV6-2 or TRBV6-3 and TRBJ2-1; TRBD1 is a possible D gene (6 bases). V lost 5 bases, J lost 3 bases, and 14 bases lay in between. Germline CDR1 MNHEY, CDR2 SVGEGT. CDR3 size: 15 residues. The CDR3 region is CASSRDNRDYNEQFF. DNA for the CDR3: TGTGCCAGCAGTAGGGACAACCGGGACTACAATGAGCAGTTCTTC.

This chain uses TRBV12-3 or TRBV12-4 with TRBJ2-5, with a possible D match to TRBD2 (5 bases). The V gene lost 6 bases and the J gene lost 0 bases, with 14 bases spanning the gap. The CDR3 runs 15 residues. The CDR3 DNA follows: TGTGCCAGCAGGTCCGGGATCCCCCACCAAGAGACCCAGTACTTC. Its protein product is CASRSGIPHQETQYF.

The J gene is TRBJ1-1, the V gene TRBV28; TRBD1 might be the D (5 bases). V was clipped by 6 bases and J by 0 bases, with 14 bases between them. Germline CDR1 is MDHEN and CDR2 is SYDVKM. The CDR3 is 15 amino acids. CDR3 coding DNA: TGTGCCAGCAGCCCGACAGATCCTATGAACACTGAAGCTTTCTTT. It specifies CASSPTDPMNTEAFF.

This clonotype was recorded a few times. V gene TRBV20-1 combines with J gene TRBJ2-1; D may be TRBD2 (6 bases). V was pared by 4 bases and J by 8 bases, with 15 bases between. The CDR3 length is 13 residues. Per germline, CDR1 DFQATT and CDR2 SNEGSKA (reference sequence). CDR3 nucleotide sequence: TGCAGTGCTAAATCGTCGTCGGGGGATGAGCAGTTCTTC. This codes for CSAKSSSGDEQFF.

Remarks on this clonotype: This may be a read error, as it is one base from a much larger clone. The genes are TRBV7-2 and TRBJ2-1, with a tentative D call TRBD2 (5 bases). V shed 5 bases and J shed 4 bases, with 15 bases lying between them. The germline V gene has CDR1 SGHTA and CDR2 FQGNSA. This CDR3 comprises 15 residues. The DNA for the CDR3 is TGTGCCAGCAGCATCACCGAGACTACGTACAATGAGCAGTTCTTC. Its translation is CASSITETTYNEQFF.

V and J are TRBV6-5 and TRBJ1-2; D gene uncertain. V shed 4 bases and J shed 8 bases, with 8 bases lying between them. The CDR3 has 11 amino acids. Germline assignment: CDR1 MNHEY and CDR2 SVGAGI. CDR3 nucleotide sequence: TGTGCCAGCAGTTTTCCGGGGGGCTACACCTTC. Translated, it gives CASSFPGGYTF.

In this sample, this clonotype turned up a few times. The chain uses TRBV7-2 and TRBJ2-7; 7 bases match TRBD2. CDR3 length: 15 residues. Germline CDR1 SGHTA, CDR2 FQGNSA. After removal of 2 bases from V and 6 bases from J, the junction contained 10 bases not matched to a gene. CDR3 nucleotides: TGTGCCAGCAGCTTATTTAAAAGGGAGGGCGCCGAGCAGTACTTC. Amino acids: CASSLFKREGAEQYF.

J is TRBJ2-5 and V is TRBV20-1, with 7 bases aligning to TRBD1. The CDR3 runs 13 residues. CDR1 is DFQATT, CDR2 SNEGSKA, per germline (reference sequence). The V segment lost 5 bases and the J segment 3 bases; nucleotides outside the gene matches: 6. The CDR3 DNA sequence: TGCAGTGCTGACACAGGGGCGAAAGAGACCCAGTACTTC. Protein sequence: CSADTGAKETQYF.